The entry below describes one TCR beta chain. Measured with immunoSEQ multiplex PCR; TCRdb has only the in-frame clones, and not every one. This sample carries tens of thousands of clones, 82% of them seen once, and the ten largest clones take around 2.9%. The data stem from a study of preoperative IRX-2 immunotherapy in early breast cancer. This CDR3 is 13 amino acids long. The V end lost 7 bases, the J end lost 0 bases, and 12 bases lay between the germline ends. Germline lookup yields CDR1 SQVTM and CDR2 ANQGSEA. Treatment indicated: preoperative locoregional IRX-2 cytokine immunotherapy. The chain joins TRBV29-1 to TRBJ1-1, with D tentatively TRBD1 (5 bases). Sampling was performed from a patient treated with IRX-2 immunotherapy. The receptor was isolated from a human donor with breast cancer. The CDR3 DNA reads as TGCAGCGCGGGGCGGCGGTTGAACACTGAAGCTTTCTTT. Translation gives CSAGRRLNTEAFF.